The present T cell receptor beta chain was sequenced within a study of cytomegalovirus exposure and HLA in healthy donors. Whole-study context: The 90 to 150 validation repertoires and the 666 first-cohort repertoires shared a platform, a later analysis reported.

Repertoires were generated with immunoSEQ multiplex PCR, while TCRdb's copy carries only in-frame clones and drops some. The sample includes 150,000 to 200,000 clones, roughly 86% of them seen just once. Of note for this clone: The target antigen is unknown.

General study findings and limits: Cytomegalovirus-associated TCR beta chains were listed, numbering roughly 150. A few chains linked to CMV were shown in vitro to be specific for CMV antigens. High specificity and sensitivity for cytomegalovirus status were reported for the classifier.

The TCR was taken from a man aged 18 to 35 in good health and CMV-seropositive. The material sequenced was PBMCs.

The CDR3 DNA sequence: TGCGCCAGCTCCACAAAGCCTCAGACCGAGGGAAGCAATCAGCCCCAGCATTTT. Translation: CASSTKPQTEGSNQPQHF. The V gene is TRBV4-1, the J gene TRBJ1-5; no clear D gene. Germline V CDR1 and CDR2: MGHRA, YSYEKL. V dropped 8 bases and J dropped 1 base, with 24 bases sitting between them. CDR3 length equals 18 residues.